The text below deals with one T cell receptor beta chain. No antigen is known for it. Amplification targeted TCR beta CDR3 regions from RNA transcripts. The study used the HTBI primer set for a first-round RT-PCR of the TCR CDR3. A single record per CDR3 protein comes from TCRdb applying MiXCR to the multiplex PCR reads. This table holds around 690,000 distinct CDR3 sequences, 15% to 20% found once. The junction had 0 bases not matched to a gene; V was cut back by 1 base and J by 6 bases. The germline V gene has CDR1 DFQATT and CDR2 SNEGSKA (reference sequence). The CDR3 is 14 amino acids. These data are taken from a study of T cells in Graves' hyperthyroidism and ophthalmopathy. As for the study in general: Initial diagnosis, before any treatment, was when peripheral blood was collected.

Stable disease denoted Graves' hyperthyroidism without ophthalmopathy progression within 18 months. Findings of the study overall: Among clonotypes expanded in thyroid above 0.001, most were also found in blood. Ophthalmopathy cases were set apart from stable hyperthyroidism by a 13 V-J model.

The sequence came from a man aged 45 to 65 with Graves' hyperthyroidism. V and J are TRBV20-1 and TRBJ2-1; 13 bases agree with TRBD2. The sequenced sample consisted of blood. CDR3 in amino acids: CSARGTSGSNEQFF. The CDR3 DNA reads TGCAGTGCTAGAGGGACTAGCGGGAGCAATGAGCAGTTCTTC.